This TCR beta chain was sequenced during a study of T cells in Graves' hyperthyroidism and ophthalmopathy (dated 2019 in TCRdb). About the full investigation: TCR V-J signatures able to tell the groups apart were searched for in a discovery cohort of 90 to 100 patients, of whom around 42 had Graves' ophthalmopathy and about 60 had stable Graves' hyperthyroidism. The 100 or so discovery patients were randomly split 7:3 into training and test sets. Once sampling was done, hyperthyroidism patients were given methimazole at a starting dose of 30 mg daily, whereas ophthalmopathy patients were given high-dose intravenous methylprednisolone. Whether ophthalmopathy could be predicted prospectively was tested in an independent validation cohort made up of 18 hyperthyroidism patients plus 17 patients who later progressed to ophthalmopathy. TCR Vbeta CDR3 sequencing of some 140 peripheral blood samples (43 ophthalmopathy, 75 to 80 hyperthyroidism and roughly 17 progressor patients) is reported in the paper. The study also compared thyroid tissue and blood T-cell repertoires from five or six Graves' hyperthyroidism patients. The full study reports these points: Most expanded thyroid clonotypes (frequency above 0.001) were also found in blood, which suggests that blood repertoires may mirror thyroid immune responses. In validation, progression to ophthalmopathy was predicted by the model with 70% to 71% sensitivity and 72% to 85% specificity, a median of 6.5 months before onset. Ophthalmopathy was separated from stable hyperthyroidism by a 13 V-J signature model, with just over 85% sensitivity and roughly 84% specificity obtained in cross-validation and 80%/75% obtained in testing. No statistical method was used to set the sample size in advance, and investigators knew the group allocation.

Amplification of TCR beta CDR3 regions was carried out from RNA transcripts. The TCR CDR3 was subjected to a first round of RT-PCR using the HTBI primer set and the Qiagen OneStep RT-PCR kit. A second multiplex PCR round built the libraries, followed by size selection and purification. Sequencing of the libraries was done on an Illumina HiSeq2000 using paired-end 100 bp reads. Per the authors' processing: SOAPnuke was used to process the raw data, with reads discarded if the reads contained adapters or uncalled bases, had a mean Phred below 15, or lacked an exact constant-primer or identifier match. High-quality paired reads were merged using COPE v1.2.5, and each unique nucleotide sequence was defined as a clonotype. MiTCR v1.1 was used to align the clonotypes against IMGT TRBV, TRBD and TRBJ reference segments. Only V-J combinations with frequency above 0.0001, covering roughly 99% of repertoires, were analysed. A TCS score was defined as the ratio of F50 (clonal expansion) to E x V (chaos), with BLOSUM62-based TCRdist applied between CDR3 peptides within each V-J. Welch's t-statistics and random forest reduced around 520 V-J features to fewer than 15, which were used in a naive Bayes classifier (R e1071). The similarity between thyroid and blood repertoires was quantified using the Morisita-Horn index. TCRdb's own reprocessing of the public reads used fastp at Q25 and MiXCR and kept productive beta chains. Rows merge per CDR3 protein into single entries with the most common DNA and genes. These V and J calls rely on TCRdb rather than the paper's analysis. The table for this sample lists roughly 500,000 distinct CDR3 sequences; over 35% of them were counted only once. The ten biggest clones cover 44% of the sample.

V and J lose 4 bases and 4 bases, and a span of 22 bases separates them. Spanning cysteine to phenylalanine, the CDR3 consists of 17 amino acids. Of all the DNA, just the CDR3 is kept, 51 bases in frame from base 1. CDR1 and CDR2, per the germline V gene, are SGHTA and FQGNSA. This clonotype was observed many times. The target of this receptor is not known. Base qualities are not recorded, but no much larger clone differs from it by a single base. Any patient with an uncontrolled infection, another autoimmune disease, pregnancy or lactation was excluded. Diagnoses were established on the basis of clinical symptoms, serum thyroxine and TRAb, thyroid ultrasound, and orbital computed tomography. Trizol reagent was used to extract total RNA, and RNA quality was then checked on an Agilent 2100 Bioanalyzer.

The rearrangement combines TRBV7-2 with TRBJ1-2, with the D gene not clear enough to name. The sequence was obtained from an adult woman with Graves' disease, either hyperthyroidism or ophthalmopathy (not recorded which). Source material: peripheral blood or thyroid tissue (not recorded which). The CDR3 in this case is CASSSRRTVDAPYGYTF. The nucleotide sequence reads as follows: TGTGCCAGCAGCTCTAGAAGGACCGTCGACGCCCCCTATGGCTACACCTTC.